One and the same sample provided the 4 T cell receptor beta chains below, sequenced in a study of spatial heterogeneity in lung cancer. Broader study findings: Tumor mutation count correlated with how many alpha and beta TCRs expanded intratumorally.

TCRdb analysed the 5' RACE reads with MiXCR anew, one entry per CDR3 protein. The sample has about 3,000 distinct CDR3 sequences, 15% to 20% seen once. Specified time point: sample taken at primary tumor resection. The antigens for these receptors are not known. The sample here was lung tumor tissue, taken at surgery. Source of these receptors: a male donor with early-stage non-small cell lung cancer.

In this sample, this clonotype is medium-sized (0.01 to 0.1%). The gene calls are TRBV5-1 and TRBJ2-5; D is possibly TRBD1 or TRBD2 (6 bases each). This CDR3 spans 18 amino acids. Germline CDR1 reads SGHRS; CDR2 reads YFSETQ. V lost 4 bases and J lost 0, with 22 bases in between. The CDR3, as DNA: TGCGCCAGCAGCGCGCGCAAGGGGGGCGCCGGGTACCAAGAGACCCAGTACTTC. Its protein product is CASSARKGGAGYQETQYF.

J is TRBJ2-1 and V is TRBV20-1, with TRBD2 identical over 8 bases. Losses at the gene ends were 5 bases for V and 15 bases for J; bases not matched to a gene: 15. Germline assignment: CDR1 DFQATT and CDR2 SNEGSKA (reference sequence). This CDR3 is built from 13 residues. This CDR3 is CSAQNRIAGLGFF. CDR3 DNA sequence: TGCAGTGCTCAAAATCGTATAGCGGGACTGGGGTTCTTC.

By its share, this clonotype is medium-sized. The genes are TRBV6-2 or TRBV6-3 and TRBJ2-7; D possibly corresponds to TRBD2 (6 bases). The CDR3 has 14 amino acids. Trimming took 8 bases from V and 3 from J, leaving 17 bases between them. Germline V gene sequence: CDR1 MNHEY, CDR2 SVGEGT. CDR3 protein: CASRDGTHLYEQYF. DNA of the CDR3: TGTGCCAGCCGAGACGGGACTCACCTCTACGAGCAGTACTTC.

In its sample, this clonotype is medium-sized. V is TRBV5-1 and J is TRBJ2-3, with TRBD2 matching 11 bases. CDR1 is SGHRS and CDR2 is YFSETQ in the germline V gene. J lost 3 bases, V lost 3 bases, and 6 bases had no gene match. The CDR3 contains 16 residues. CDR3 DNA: TGCGCCAGCAGCTCATCGACTAGCGGGATAACAGATACGCAGTATTTT. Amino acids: CASSSSTSGITDTQYF. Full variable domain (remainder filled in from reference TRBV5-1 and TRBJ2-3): KAGVTQTPRYLIKTRGQQVTLSCSPISGHRSVSWYQQTPGQGLQFLFEYFSETQRNKGNFPGRFSGRQFSNSRSEMNVSTLELGDSALYLCASSSSTSGITDTQYFGPGTRLTVL.